One and the same sample provided the 30 T cell receptor beta chains below, sequenced in a study of cytomegalovirus exposure and HLA in healthy donors. The PCR ran on 60 Vbeta and 13 Jbeta primers. Sequencing used immunoSEQ multiplex PCR; TCRdb keeps in-frame clones, though not all of them. The sample yields around 200,000 clones, over 80% seen once. What was sequenced was PBMCs. The receptors here all came from a middle-aged man in good health and CMV-seropositive.

V and J are TRBV6-1 and TRBJ1-1, with 12 bases identical to TRBD1. The CDR3 has 15 residues. The V gene's germline CDR1 is MNHNS and CDR2 SASEGT. Trimming cost V 1 base and J 8 bases; bases outside gene matches: 5. This chain's CDR3 is CASSEEGTGGFEAFF. DNA of the CDR3: TGTGCCAGCAGTGAAGAGGGGACAGGGGGCTTCGAAGCTTTCTTT.

This clone was observed a few times. The chain is built from TRBV7-9 and TRBJ2-1; D ambiguous. The V gene lost 5 bases and the J gene lost 8 bases, with 7 bases spanning the gap. Germline assignment: CDR1 SEHNR and CDR2 FQNEAQ (reference sequence). The CDR3 loop spans 11 amino acids. The CDR3 DNA sequence: TGTGCCAGCAGCCCTCAGGATGAGCAGTTCTTC. As protein: CASSPQDEQFF.

The DNA for the CDR3 is TGTGCCAGCAGCTTAACTAGCGAGGGCTGGTACTTC. It codes for CASSLTSEGWYF. The rearrangement joins TRBV7-2 to TRBJ2-5, with 7 bases aligning to TRBD2. Germline V gives CDR1 SGHTA, CDR2 FQGNSA. The CDR3 contains 12 residues. The ends lost 2 bases at V and 13 bases at J; junction bases unmatched: 7.

The chain links TRBV7-9 to TRBJ2-5; 8 bases map to TRBD1. The DNA end is more similar to TRBJ2-7, so the J call may be wrong. The CDR3 totals 15 residues. The germline gives CDR1 SEHNR, CDR2 FQNEAQ (reference sequence). DNA of the CDR3: TGTGCCAGCAGCCCCTCGGACAGGGCGTCCTACGAGCAGTACTTC. This gives the protein CASSPSDRASYEQYF.

The chain couples TRBV7-9 to TRBJ2-1; D gene ambiguous. The V end lost 4 bases, the J end lost 3 bases, and 13 bases lay between the germline ends. CDR3 length: 15 residues. CDR1 SEHNR and CDR2 FQNEAQ come from the germline V gene (reference sequence). Here the CDR3 reads CASSSRLGLYNEQFF. The CDR3 nucleotides read TGTGCCAGCAGCTCAAGACTGGGTCTCTACAATGAGCAGTTCTTC.

The chain is built from TRBV10-3 and TRBJ2-3; the match to TRBD2 covers 9 bases. CDR1 and CDR2 (germline): ENHRY, SYGVKD. The CDR3 is 16 amino acids. The junction had 8 bases not matched to a gene; V was cut back by 4 bases and J by 3 bases. CDR3 sequence reads: CAISVSSGGTTDTQYF. Written as DNA, the CDR3 is TGTGCCATCAGTGTGTCGAGCGGGGGGACTACAGATACGCAGTATTTT.

This chain uses TRBV30 with TRBJ1-1, with D hard to call. V lost 0 bases and J lost 4, with 9 bases in between. This CDR3 has 13 residues. Germline CDR1 reads GTSNPN; CDR2 reads SVGIG (reference sequence). The CDR3 DNA reads TGTGCCTGGAGTGTAACCGCGGGCACTGAAGCTTTCTTT. It specifies CAWSVTAGTEAFF.

The J gene is TRBJ2-3, the V gene TRBV19; 8 nucleotides match TRBD1. The V and J ends lost 3 bases and 4 bases, in that order; junction bases with no gene match: 15. Germline CDR1 is LNHDA and CDR2 is SQIVND (reference sequence). This CDR3 is 18 amino acids long. In DNA form, the CDR3 reads TGTGCCAGTAGTATGAGATTAAGGACAGGGTCGTACCCAGATACGCAGTATTTT. Translated, it gives CASSMRLRTGSYPDTQYF.

The chain couples TRBV2 to TRBJ2-5; TRBD1 matches at 8 bases. The CDR3 is made up of 15 amino acids. CDR1 and CDR2 (germline): SNHLY, FYNNEI. The J segment lost 1 base and the V segment lost 5 bases, leaving 6 bases of the junction unmatched. The CDR3 sequence: CASSPSTGAQETQYF. The CDR3 coding sequence is TGTGCCAGCAGTCCCTCGACAGGGGCCCAAGAGACCCAGTACTTC.

The chain uses TRBV5-4 and TRBJ2-3, with TRBD2 as a possible D gene (6 bases). The CDR3 extends over 13 amino acids. Germline V CDR1 and CDR2: SGHNT, YYREEE (reference sequence). V was clipped by 5 bases and J by 7 bases, with 14 bases between them. The CDR3 DNA follows: TGTGCCAGCAGATCTTCAGGGACTTATACGCAGTATTTT. Translating it yields CASRSSGTYTQYF.

A remark on this clone: Other DNA sequences of this sample code for an identical CDR3. V gene TRBV27 combines with J gene TRBJ1-2, with a weak D call TRBD1 (6 bases). Trimming left V 5 bases short and J 0 bases short, with 10 bases between. CDR1 MNHEY and CDR2 SMNVEV come from the germline V gene (reference sequence). The CDR3 is made up of 14 amino acids. CDR3 sequence: CASSPAGANYGYTF. In DNA, the CDR3 is TGTGCCAGCAGTCCCGCAGGGGCTAACTATGGCTACACCTTC.

This clone was counted a few times. The rearrangement joins TRBV5-1 to TRBJ1-1; no clear D gene. V dropped 5 bases and J dropped 4 bases, with 15 bases sitting between them. This CDR3 is built from 14 residues. Germline lookup yields CDR1 SGHRS and CDR2 YFSETQ. This chain's CDR3 is CASSTETVLTEAFF. CDR3 nucleotides: TGCGCCAGCAGTACTGAAACAGTTCTCACTGAAGCTTTCTTT.

This clone was detected only a few times. This chain links TRBV6-4 with TRBJ1-2; TRBD1 matches 7 bases. V lost 6 bases to trimming and J lost 5 bases; unmatched junction nucleotides: 12. CDR3 size: 15 residues. Germline V gene lookup returns CDR1 MRHNA and CDR2 SNTAGT. This CDR3 reads CASSPNQQGRYGYTF. In DNA form, the CDR3 reads TGTGCCAGCAGCCCTAATCAACAGGGGAGATATGGCTACACCTTC.

This rearrangement joins TRBV7-2 to TRBJ1-3, with 8 bases identical to TRBD1. Germline assignment: CDR1 SGHTA and CDR2 FQGNSA. The V gene end was trimmed by 3 bases and the J gene end by 3 bases; junction bases not matched to a gene: 7. The CDR3 loop spans 16 amino acids. The DNA of the CDR3 is TGTGCCAGCAGCTTTCAGGGGGCACTTGGTGGAAACACCATATATTTT. It translates to CASSFQGALGGNTIYF.

The chain couples TRBV7-9 to TRBJ2-2, with D possibly TRBD1 on 6 matching bases. The CDR3 extends over 15 amino acids. Trimming pared 11 bases from V and 0 bases from J, leaving 16 bases between. Germline V CDR1 and CDR2: SEHNR, FQNEAQ (reference sequence). In DNA form, the CDR3 reads TGTGCCCCGGGGACACCCGTCGCGAACACCGGGGAGCTGTTTTTT. This codes for CAPGTPVANTGELFF.

The rearrangement links TRBV5-6 to TRBJ2-5; 8 nucleotides agree with TRBD2. Germline loops: CDR1 SGHDT, CDR2 YYEEEE. With V trimmed by 3 bases and J by 8 bases, 6 bases remained unmatched. This CDR3 spans 13 amino acids. CDR3 sequence: CASSSGGGTTQYF. DNA for the CDR3: TGTGCCAGCAGCTCCGGGGGGGGGACAACCCAGTACTTC.

The chain joins TRBV7-2 to TRBJ2-7; 9 nucleotides agree with TRBD1. CDR1 is SGHTA, CDR2 FQGNSA, per germline. The CDR3 spans 15 residues. The junction had 4 bases not matched to a gene; V was cut back by 1 base and J by 3 bases. CDR3 in DNA: TGTGCCAGCAGCTTAGGGACAGGGGTTTTCTACGAGCAGTACTTC. Translated: CASSLGTGVFYEQYF.

The chain has TRBV30 and TRBJ2-7; D remains ambiguous. The V gene's germline CDR1 is GTSNPN and CDR2 SVGIG (reference sequence). The CDR3 is 12 residues long. The germline V and J ends were trimmed by 4 bases and 2 bases, with 9 bases remaining between them. CDR3 in amino acids: CAWTGRTYEQYF. CDR3 bases: TGTGCCTGGACGGGTAGAACCTACGAGCAGTACTTC.

This chain connects TRBV5-1 to TRBJ2-5; 9 bases are shared with TRBD1. This CDR3 has 14 amino acids. CDR1 is SGHRS, CDR2 YFSETQ, per germline. V lost 4 bases, J lost 5 bases, and 6 bases stayed unmatched. In DNA, the CDR3 is TGCGCCAGCAGCAGGGACAGGGCCCGGGAGACCCAGTACTTC. Protein: CASSRDRARETQYF.

The rearrangement links TRBV10-3 to TRBJ2-3, with 8 bases aligning to TRBD2. There are 16 residues in the CDR3. The junction had 4 bases not matched to a gene; V was cut back by 2 bases and J by 0 bases. CDR1 is ENHRY, CDR2 SYGVKD, per germline. CDR3 nucleotide sequence: TGTGCCATCAGTGAGCTGCGGGGGGCTAGCACAGATACGCAGTATTTT. It is translated as CAISELRGASTDTQYF.

CDR3 coding DNA: TGTGCCAGCGGTTCAACGGGAAATCAGCCCCAGCATTTT. Translated, it gives CASGSTGNQPQHF. This sequence joins TRBV27 and TRBJ1-5; D ambiguous. CDR1 is MNHEY, CDR2 SMNVEV, per germline (reference sequence). The CDR3 loop spans 13 amino acids. With 8 bases removed from V and 4 bases from J, the gap between germline ends came to 12 bases.

This chain uses TRBV28 with TRBJ2-7, with TRBD1 identical over 11 bases. CDR1 is MDHEN, CDR2 SYDVKM, per germline. CDR3 size: 13 residues. J gave up 4 bases and V 10 bases, and 6 bases lay outside the gene matches. CDR3 amino acids: CAITGTGGYEQYF. Here the CDR3 DNA reads TGTGCCATAACCGGGACAGGGGGTTACGAGCAGTACTTC.

The rearrangement joins TRBV4-3 to TRBJ1-2, with D tentatively TRBD1 (5 bases). Between the trimmed V and J ends, which lost 1 base and 3 bases, there was a span of 12 bases. The CDR3 is 15 residues long. The germline gives CDR1 LGHNA, CDR2 YSLEER. CDR3: CASSQGQGSYYGYTF. DNA of the CDR3: TGCGCCAGCAGCCAAGGCCAGGGCAGCTACTATGGCTACACCTTC.

The rearrangement uses TRBV5-6 and TRBJ2-7, with TRBD2 identical over 7 bases. This CDR3 is 16 amino acids long. Germline loops: CDR1 SGHDT, CDR2 YYEEEE. The junction had 14 bases not matched to a gene; V was cut back by 4 bases and J by 4 bases. Here the CDR3 DNA reads TGTGCCAGCAGCCCCCGCCGGGGGGACCTCCGGTACGAGCAGTACTTC. It encodes CASSPRRGDLRYEQYF. The full variable domain, in which reference TRBV5-6 and TRBJ2-7 provide the parts outside the CDR3, is DAGVTQSPTHLIKTRGQQVTLRCSPKSGHDTVSWYQQALGQGPQFIFQYYEEEERQRGNFPDRFSGHQFPNYSSELNVNALLLGDSALYLCASSPRRGDLRYEQYFGPGTRLTVT.

This clone came up a few times. The rearrangement joins TRBV7-8 to TRBJ2-2; D unclear. CDR1 is SGHVS, CDR2 FQNEAQ, per germline. This CDR3 region has 12 residues. The V and J ends lost 7 bases and 3 bases respectively, with 6 bases between them. This CDR3 is CASNGDTGELFF. The CDR3 nucleotides are TGTGCCAGCAATGGAGACACCGGGGAGCTGTTTTTT.

This clone was picked up one time. The rearrangement uses TRBV4-1 and TRBJ2-7; 9 nucleotides agree with TRBD1. Losses at the gene ends were 3 bases for V and 3 bases for J; bases not matched to a gene: 6. Germline CDR1 MGHRA, CDR2 YSYEKL. The CDR3 covers 15 residues. CDR3 nucleotides: TGCGCCAGCAGCCAGGCCACGGGACAGGGCTACGAGCAGTACTTC. Protein sequence: CASSQATGQGYEQYF.

The chain is built from TRBV7-3 and TRBJ2-3; 7 nucleotides line up with TRBD1. Trimming at V came to 5 bases and at J to 0 bases, leaving 8 bases not matched to a gene. The CDR3 sequence is 16 residues long. CDR1 SGHTA and CDR2 FQGTGA come from the germline V gene. The CDR3 reads CASSNPGTESTDTQYF. The CDR3 bases are TGTGCCAGCAGCAACCCAGGGACAGAGAGCACAGATACGCAGTATTTT.

There are a few counts of this clone. The CDR3, as DNA: TGTGCCAGCGGGCGGGGCGATTGGGAGACCCAGTACTTC. It translates to CASGRGDWETQYF. The rearrangement links TRBV2 to TRBJ2-5, with D maybe TRBD2 (6 bases). The CDR3 is made up of 13 amino acids. V was shortened by 8 bases and J by 5 bases, with 15 bases between the two germline ends. Germline values: CDR1 SNHLY, CDR2 FYNNEI.

CDR3: CSAQNEKLFF. As DNA, the CDR3 is TGCAGCGCACAAAATGAAAAACTGTTTTTT. The V and J genes are TRBV29-1 and TRBJ1-4; D is unclear. V was pared by 7 bases and J by 5 bases, with 5 bases between. In germline, CDR1 is SQVTM, CDR2 ANQGSEA. This CDR3 is 10 amino acids long. Variable domain in full (rest from reference TRBV29-1 and TRBJ1-4): SAVISQKPSRDICQRGTSLTIQCQVDSQVTMMFWYRQQPGQSLTLIATANQGSEATYESGFVIDKFPISRPNLTFSTLTVSNMSPEDSSIYLCSAQNEKLFFGSGTQLSVL.

This chain joins TRBV21-1 and TRBJ2-5; the D call TRBD2 from the table was never checked on the DNA. TRBV21-1 is marked as a pseudogene. This CDR3 is 14 amino acids long. CDR3 loop: CASSNERGEETQYF. For the CDR3, the DNA is TGTGCCAGCAGCAACGAGCGGGGGGAAGAGACCCAGTACTTC.